The 9 T cell receptor beta chains in this list originate from one sample, sequenced in a study of cytomegalovirus exposure and HLA in healthy donors. PCR primers comprised 60 Vbeta and 13 Jbeta primers. TCRdb's copy holds only in-frame clones and misses some; the assay was immunoSEQ multiplex PCR. Of around 210,000 clones in the sample, around 77% were seen once. The sample taken for sequencing was PBMCs. These receptors originate from a woman aged 30 to 39 in good health and CMV-seronegative.

This clone was found a few times. The chain combines TRBV5-4 with TRBJ2-1, with a weak D call TRBD2 (6 bases). Trimming stripped 1 base from V and 6 bases from J, with 11 bases between. Germline V gene lookup returns CDR1 SGHNT and CDR2 YYREEE (reference sequence). The CDR3 has 14 residues. DNA of the CDR3: TGTGCCAGCAGCTTGCCCTTCGGGGGCAATGAGCAGTTCTTC. Protein: CASSLPFGGNEQFF.

The chain carries TRBV29-1 and TRBJ1-1; no reliable D call. The CDR3 runs 15 residues. CDR1 SQVTM and CDR2 ANQGSEA come from the germline V gene. V was cut by 5 bases and J by 0 bases, with 16 bases left in between. CDR3 DNA sequence: TGCAGCGTTATTGGCGGCCGGGATATGAACACTGAAGCTTTCTTT. It codes for CSVIGGRDMNTEAFF.

This rearrangement joins TRBV7-8 to TRBJ2-1; 8 bases match TRBD2. V trimming: 1 base; J trimming: 4 bases; junction bases outside the gene matches: 6. This CDR3 has 16 amino acids. Germline V CDR1 and CDR2: SGHVS, FQNEAQ. CDR3 sequence (DNA): TGTGCCAGCAGCTTAGGAGGGCTAGCGGGTTACAATGAGCAGTTCTTC. Encoded protein: CASSLGGLAGYNEQFF. Complete variable domain (other parts from reference TRBV7-8 and TRBJ2-1): GAGVSQSPRYKVAKRGQDVALRCDPISGHVSLFWYQQALGQGPEFLTYFQNEAQLDKSGLPSDRFFAERPEGSVSTLKIQRTQQEDSAVYLCASSLGGLAGYNEQFFGPGTRLTVL.

A few counts support this clone. V and J are TRBV19 and TRBJ2-3; TRBD2 matches at 8 bases. The CDR3 is 20 residues long. Germline CDR1 and CDR2: LNHDA and SQIVND (reference sequence). Trimming at V came to 7 bases and at J to 3 bases, leaving 24 bases not matched to a gene. The CDR3, as DNA: TGTGCCAGTAACCCCACCATCCTACGGACTAGCAAAAAAGGAACAGATACGCAGTATTTT. Its translation: CASNPTILRTSKKGTDTQYF.

V gene TRBV14 combines with J gene TRBJ1-2, with D maybe TRBD1 (6 bases). Germline lookup yields CDR1 SGHDN and CDR2 FVKESK. Between the trimmed V and J ends, which lost 4 bases and 4 bases, there was a span of 16 bases. The length of the CDR3 is 15 residues. The CDR3 bases are TGTGCCAGCAGCCGATCACGGACAGATTTCTATGGCTACACCTTC. It codes for CASSRSRTDFYGYTF.

The V call is TRBV7-7, the J call TRBJ2-5; 10 nucleotides align to TRBD1. The CDR3 has 15 amino acids. V was clipped by 5 bases and J by 4 bases; unmatched bases: 7. Germline V gene lookup returns CDR1 SSHAT and CDR2 FNYEAQ (reference sequence). CDR3 nucleotides: TGTGCCAGCAGCCCGACAGGGGGCAGGAGAGAGACCCAGTACTTC. This codes for CASSPTGGRRETQYF.

This clone was seen only a few times. The chain has TRBV6-4 and TRBJ2-5, with 8 bases matching TRBD2. The germline V gene encodes CDR1 MRHNA and CDR2 SNTAGT. This CDR3 has 13 residues. V shed 3 bases and J 3 bases; nucleotides not matched to a gene: 0. CDR3 nucleotides: TGTGCCAGCAGTGAGACTAGCGAAGAGACCCAGTACTTC. Translating gives CASSETSEETQYF.

The rearrangement uses TRBV28 and TRBJ2-7, with a possible D match to TRBD2 (6 bases). V was cut by 7 bases and J by 0 bases, with 22 bases left in between. The CDR3 sequence is 17 residues long. CDR1 is MDHEN and CDR2 is SYDVKM in the germline V gene. This CDR3 reads CASITSQRGGFSYEQYF. The CDR3 DNA reads as TGTGCCAGCATCACTTCACAGAGGGGAGGATTCTCCTACGAGCAGTACTTC.

The chain is built from TRBV28 and TRBJ1-1; D is uncertain. Germline V gives CDR1 MDHEN, CDR2 SYDVKM. The CDR3 loop spans 12 amino acids. V was pared by 8 bases and J by 1 base, with 8 bases between. CDR3 in DNA: TGTGCCAGCGATAGAGAGAACACTGAAGCTTTCTTT. This gives the protein CASDRENTEAFF.